The sequence of this TCR beta chain was determined in a study of blood T cells in healthy people across ages. Caucasian, healthy and from Russia, the donors were aged between roughly 6 and 100. Sample-barcoded 5' priming and a J-beta primer mix drove a second PCR of 7 to 11 cycles. TCRdb processed the 5' RACE reads anew with MiXCR; each CDR3 protein has one entry. The table lists 800,000 or so distinct CDR3 sequences, roughly 25% of them singletons. Trimming cost V 0 bases and J 2 bases, with 2 bases left between them. Germline CDR1 reads SGHKS; CDR2 reads YYEKEE (reference sequence). The CDR3 extends over 12 amino acids. This clonotype was seen ten or more times. This sample also appeared in a second study, on T cells of mothers and their children.

The receptor was derived from a boy between 5 and 17 years old in good health. The genes are TRBV5-5 and TRBJ1-2; no reliable D call. The sample comprised blood. CDR3 residues: CASSLDNYGYTF. CDR3 bases: TGTGCCAGCAGCTTGGACAACTATGGCTACACCTTC.